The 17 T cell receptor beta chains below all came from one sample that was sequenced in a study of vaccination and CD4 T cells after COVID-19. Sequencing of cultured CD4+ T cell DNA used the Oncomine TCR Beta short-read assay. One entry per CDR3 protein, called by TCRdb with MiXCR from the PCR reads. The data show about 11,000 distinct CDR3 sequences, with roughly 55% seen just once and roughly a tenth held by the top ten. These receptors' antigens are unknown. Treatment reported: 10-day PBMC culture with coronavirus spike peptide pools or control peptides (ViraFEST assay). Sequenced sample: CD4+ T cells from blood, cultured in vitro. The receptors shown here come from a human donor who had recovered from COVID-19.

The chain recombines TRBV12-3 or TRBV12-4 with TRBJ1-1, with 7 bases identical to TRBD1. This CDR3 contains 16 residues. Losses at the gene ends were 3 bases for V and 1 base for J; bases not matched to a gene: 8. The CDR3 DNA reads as TGTGCCAGCAGTTTGGGGGCCCGGGACAGGAACACTGAAGCTTTCTTT. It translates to CASSLGARDRNTEAFF.

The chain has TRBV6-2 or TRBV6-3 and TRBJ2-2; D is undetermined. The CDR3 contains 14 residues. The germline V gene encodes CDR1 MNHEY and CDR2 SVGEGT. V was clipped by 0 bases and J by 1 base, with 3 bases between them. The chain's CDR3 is CASSYSWNTGELFF. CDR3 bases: TGTGCCAGCAGTTACTCGTGGAACACCGGGGAGCTGTTTTTT.

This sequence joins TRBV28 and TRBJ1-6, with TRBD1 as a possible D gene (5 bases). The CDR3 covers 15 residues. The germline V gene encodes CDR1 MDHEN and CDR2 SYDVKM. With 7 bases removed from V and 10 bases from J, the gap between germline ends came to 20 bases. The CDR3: CASTGTGRTRSPLHF. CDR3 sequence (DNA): TGTGCCAGCACTGGTACAGGTCGGACGCGATCACCCCTCCACTTT.

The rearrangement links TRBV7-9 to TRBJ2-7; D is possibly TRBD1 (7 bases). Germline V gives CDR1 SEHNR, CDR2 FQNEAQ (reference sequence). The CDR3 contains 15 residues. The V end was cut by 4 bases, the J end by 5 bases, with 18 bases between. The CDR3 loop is CASSSQGGIGNEQYF. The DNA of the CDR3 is TGTGCCAGCAGCTCGCAGGGGGGAATTGGCAACGAGCAGTACTTC.

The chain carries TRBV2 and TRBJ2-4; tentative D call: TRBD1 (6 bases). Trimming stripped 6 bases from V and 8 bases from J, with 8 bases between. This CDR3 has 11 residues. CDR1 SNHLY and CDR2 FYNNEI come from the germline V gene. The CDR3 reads CASRQGYIQYF. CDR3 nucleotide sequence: TGTGCCAGCAGACAGGGTTACATTCAGTACTTC.

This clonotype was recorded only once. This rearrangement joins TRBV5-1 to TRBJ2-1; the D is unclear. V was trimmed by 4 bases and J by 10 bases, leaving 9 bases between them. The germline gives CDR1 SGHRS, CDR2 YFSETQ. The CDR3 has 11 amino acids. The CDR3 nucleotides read TGCGCCAGCAGCGGGGAACGGGAGCAGTTCTTC. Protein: CASSGEREQFF.

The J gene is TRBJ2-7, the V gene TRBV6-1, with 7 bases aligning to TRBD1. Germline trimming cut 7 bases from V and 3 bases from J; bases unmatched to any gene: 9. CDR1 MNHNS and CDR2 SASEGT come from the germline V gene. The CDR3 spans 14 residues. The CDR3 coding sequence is TGTGCCAGCACTTCCCGGACAGGCGACTACGAGCAGTACTTC. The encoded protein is CASTSRTGDYEQYF.

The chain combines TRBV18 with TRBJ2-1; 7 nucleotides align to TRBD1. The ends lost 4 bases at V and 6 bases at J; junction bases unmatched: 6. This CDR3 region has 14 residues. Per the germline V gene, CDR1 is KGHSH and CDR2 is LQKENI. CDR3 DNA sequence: TGTGCCAGCTCACTTCGACAGGGATTCAATGAGCAGTTCTTC. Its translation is CASSLRQGFNEQFF.

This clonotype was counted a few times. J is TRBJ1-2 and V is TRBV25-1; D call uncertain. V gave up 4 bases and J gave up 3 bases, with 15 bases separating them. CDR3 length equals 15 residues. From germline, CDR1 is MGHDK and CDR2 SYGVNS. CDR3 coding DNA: TGTGCCAGCAGTGCCGCTGGACCCCTCGACTATGGCTACACCTTC. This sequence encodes CASSAAGPLDYGYTF.

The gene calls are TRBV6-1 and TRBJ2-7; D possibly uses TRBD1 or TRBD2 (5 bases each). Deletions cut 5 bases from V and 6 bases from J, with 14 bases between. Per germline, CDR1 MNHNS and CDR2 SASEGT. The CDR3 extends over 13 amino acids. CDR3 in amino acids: CASSPPGQREQYF. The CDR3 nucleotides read TGTGCCAGCAGTCCCCCGGGGCAGCGCGAGCAGTACTTC.

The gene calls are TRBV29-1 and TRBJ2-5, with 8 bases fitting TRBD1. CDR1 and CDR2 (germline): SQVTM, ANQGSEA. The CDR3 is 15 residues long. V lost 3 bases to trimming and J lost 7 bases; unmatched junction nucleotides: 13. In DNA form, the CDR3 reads TGCAGCGTTGAGGGCACAGGGGGACTCTCAGGGACCCAGTACTTC. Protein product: CSVEGTGGLSGTQYF.

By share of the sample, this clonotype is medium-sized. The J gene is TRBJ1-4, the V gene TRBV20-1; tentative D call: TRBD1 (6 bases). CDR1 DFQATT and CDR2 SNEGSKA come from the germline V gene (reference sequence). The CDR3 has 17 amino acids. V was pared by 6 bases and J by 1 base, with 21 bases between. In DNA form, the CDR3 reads TGCAGTGCCCCCCCTTTAAAACAGGGACTAACTAATGAAAAACTGTTTTTT. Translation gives CSAPPLKQGLTNEKLFF.

The CDR3 DNA follows: TGTGCCAGCAGTTTACTACACCTAGCGGGAGCCGAGCAGTACTTC. It is translated as CASSLLHLAGAEQYF. V gene TRBV27 combines with J gene TRBJ2-7, with TRBD2 matching 10 bases. Per germline, CDR1 MNHEY and CDR2 SMNVEV (reference sequence). The CDR3 has 15 amino acids. The J segment lost 6 bases and the V segment lost 2 bases, leaving 7 bases of the junction unmatched.

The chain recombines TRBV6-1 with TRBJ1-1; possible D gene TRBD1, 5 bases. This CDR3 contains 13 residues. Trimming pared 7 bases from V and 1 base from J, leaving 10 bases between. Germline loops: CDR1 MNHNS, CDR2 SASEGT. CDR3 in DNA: TGTGCCAGCACCAAGACAGCGAACACTGAAGCTTTCTTT. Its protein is CASTKTANTEAFF.

As DNA, the CDR3 is TGTGCCAGCAGCTCGACTAGGGGGGCCTACGAGCAGTACTTC. Translation: CASSSTRGAYEQYF. The chain carries TRBV11-2 and TRBJ2-7; D might be TRBD1 or TRBD2, each matching 6 bases. The CDR3 totals 14 residues. Trimming pared 4 bases from V and 2 bases from J, leaving 12 bases between. Germline CDR1 and CDR2: SGHAT and FQNNGV.

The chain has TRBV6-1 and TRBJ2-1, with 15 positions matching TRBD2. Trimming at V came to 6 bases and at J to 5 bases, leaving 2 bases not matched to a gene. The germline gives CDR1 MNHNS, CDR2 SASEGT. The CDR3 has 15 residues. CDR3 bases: TGTGCCAGCAGGGGACTAGCGGGAGGTCACAATGAGCAGTTCTTC. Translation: CASRGLAGGHNEQFF.

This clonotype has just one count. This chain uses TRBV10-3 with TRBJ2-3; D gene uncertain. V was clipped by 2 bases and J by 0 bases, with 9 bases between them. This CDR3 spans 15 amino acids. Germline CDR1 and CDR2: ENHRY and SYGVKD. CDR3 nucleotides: TGTGCCATCAGTGAGCTGCCCCTCAGCACAGATACGCAGTATTTT. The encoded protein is CAISELPLSTDTQYF.